The clone carrying this TCR beta chain was detected only a few times. The repertoire was sequenced with immunoSEQ multiplex PCR; TCRdb's copy has only in-frame clones and lacks some. This table holds tens of thousands of clones, over 65% found once. The entry originates in a study of T cell changes during pregnancy in multiple sclerosis. The junction had 3 bases not matched to a gene; V was cut back by 4 bases and J by 7 bases. The germline V gene has CDR1 SGHRS and CDR2 YFSETQ. The CDR3 totals 12 residues. The sequenced sample was CD8+ T cells from peripheral blood mononuclear cells, obtained after pregnancy. The source is a female donor with multiple sclerosis, enrolled in a pregnancy study. The chain has TRBV5-1 and TRBJ1-1, with 8 bases identical to TRBD1. The CDR3 region is CASSPDRVEAFF. CDR3 sequence (DNA): TGCGCCAGCAGCCCGGACAGGGTTGAAGCTTTCTTT. The entire variable domain, with the rest obtained from reference TRBV5-1 and TRBJ1-1, is as follows: KAGVTQTPRYLIKTRGQQVTLSCSPISGHRSVSWYQQTPGQGLQFLFEYFSETQRNKGNFPGRFSGRQFSNSRSEMNVSTLELGDSALYLCASSPDRVEAFFGQGTRLTVV.